This T cell receptor (beta chain) was retrieved from a study of human T cells and chemical hapten exposure. Study-level information: The sensitizing agent was 2% DPC, placed on roughly 2 cm by roughly 2 cm of upper inner arm skin.

One entry per CDR3 protein, called by TCRdb with MiXCR from the RACE reads. The repertoire holds some 80,000 distinct CDR3 sequences, with more than 9% as singletons. The CDR3 spans 13 residues. Deletions cut 6 bases from V and 3 bases from J, with 11 bases between. CDR1 and CDR2 from the germline V gene are SGHTA and FQGTGA. Time point in this sample: patch test 2, 6 weeks after DPC sensitization. Regarding treatment: therapeutic diphenylcyclopropenone sensitization with weekly scalp DPC. Blood draws came before every patch-test application. Someone pulled total RNA out of unfractionated whole blood. Sample: whole blood, taken in connection with sensitization to the hapten diphenylcyclopropenone (DPC). The V gene is TRBV7-3, the J gene TRBJ1-2, with D hard to call. This clonotype was obtained from a man younger than 35 with alopecia areata. Some clones in this sample may be carry-over from other donors' samples. CDR3 nucleotide sequence: TGTGCCAGCAGTCCGGACCGAGACTATGGCTACACCTTC. This encodes CASSPDRDYGYTF.